A few counts support the clone carrying this T cell receptor (beta chain). Its antigen is still unknown. This sample is part of a study of response to subunit inactivated influenza vaccine. One entry per CDR3 protein results from TCRdb running MiXCR on the RT-PCR reads. The sample contains roughly 520,000 distinct CDR3 sequences, less than 30% of which appear only once. Study results and limitations: Few new T cells, the authors suggested, are recruited by each seasonal influenza vaccination.

Sequenced material: CD4+ T cells sorted from PBMCs, taken roughly 5 days after vaccination. The sequence derives from a man aged 45-65 years who received an inactivated influenza vaccine.

CDR3 in amino acids: CSALTGADSPLHF. Here the CDR3 DNA reads TGCAGTGCTCTGACAGGGGCTGACTCACCCCTCCACTTT. The chain is built from TRBV20-1 and TRBJ1-6; 8 bases are shared with TRBD1. The CDR3 sequence is 13 residues long. The germline gives CDR1 DFQATT, CDR2 SNEGSKA (reference sequence). Trimming removed 5 bases from V and 10 bases from J; junction bases left unmatched: 7.